This is a list of T cell receptor beta chains from one sample in a study of CD8+CD57+ T cells in acquired aplastic anemia. A single record per CDR3 protein comes from TCRdb applying MiXCR to the reads. The table has some 200,000 distinct CDR3 sequences, around 47% seen once. The sequencing sample was made of sorted CD4+, CD8+, or CD8+CD57+ T cells (not recorded which) from PBMCs. The receptors were sampled from a human donor with aplastic anemia. The CDR3 runs from the conserved cysteine through the conserved F or W. A D gene is named only where the DNA matches it firmly. For some rows the clone size is stated as once, few or many, or as a class when expanded; others skip it.

v_call	d_call	clone_size	j_call	cdr3_aa	cdr3_nt
TRBV9	TRBD2	many	TRBJ2-3	CASSPGTSGSTDTQYF	TGTGCCAGCAGCCCGGGGACTAGCGGTAGCACAGATACGCAGTATTTT
TRBV29-1	.	.	TRBJ1-2	CSVQGYGYTF	TGCAGCGTGCAGGGGTATGGCTACACCTTC
TRBV2	.	.	TRBJ1-2	CASSDDSLNYGYTF	TGTGCCAGCAGTGACGACAGCCTTAACTATGGCTACACCTTC
TRBV24-1	TRBD1	.	TRBJ1-5	CATSDPGQGRNQPQHF	TGTGCCACCAGTGATCCGGGACAGGGTAGGAATCAGCCCCAGCATTTT
TRBV19	TRBD2	.	TRBJ2-1	CASSLTSGRAGAEQFF	TGTGCCAGTAGTCTGACTAGCGGGAGGGCCGGGGCTGAGCAGTTCTTC
TRBV10-3	TRBD1	once	TRBJ2-3	CASSSLRTGPTDTQYF	TGTGCCAGCAGCTCCCTGAGGACAGGCCCCACAGATACGCAGTATTTT
TRBV7-2	.	.	TRBJ2-1	CASSRQLNSEQFF	TGTGCCAGCAGCCGTCAACTCAATAGTGAGCAGTTCTTC
TRBV29-1	TRBD1	few	TRBJ1-4	CSVRPGQGKEKLFF	TGCAGCGTTAGACCGGGACAGGGGAAGGAAAAACTGTTTTTT
TRBV7-2	.	many	TRBJ2-7	CASGLGRPYEQYF	TGTGCCAGCGGCCTGGGGAGACCCTACGAGCAGTACTTC
TRBV29-1	.	.	TRBJ1-2	CSVQRAGLLGYTF	TGCAGCGTCCAGAGGGCAGGCCTATTAGGCTACACCTTC
TRBV29-1	.	few	TRBJ1-1	CSVGSQQGRGTEAFF	TGCAGCGTTGGGTCACAACAGGGAAGGGGCACTGAAGCTTTCTTT
TRBV9	TRBD1	.	TRBJ2-7	CASSFGQGISYEQYF	TGTGCCAGCAGCTTCGGACAGGGGATATCCTACGAGCAGTACTTC
TRBV11-2	.	.	TRBJ2-7	CASTPRVGGNYEQYF	TGTGCCAGCACCCCTCGCGTGGGTGGGAACTACGAGCAGTACTTC
TRBV2	TRBD1	many	TRBJ1-1	CASGTGGFNTEAFF	TGTGCCAGCGGGACAGGGGGCTTCAACACTGAAGCTTTCTTT
TRBV25-1	.	.	TRBJ2-7	CASSLIGDPYEQYF	TGTGCCAGCAGTTTAATCGGGGACCCCTACGAGCAGTACTTC
TRBV19	TRBD1	.	TRBJ1-2	CATQTGVDGYTF	TGTGCCACTCAGACAGGGGTGGATGGCTACACCTTC
TRBV10-3	.	once	TRBJ1-2	CAISEGDRSHGYTF	TGTGCCATCAGTGAAGGAGACAGGAGCCATGGCTACACCTTC
TRBV25-1	.	few	TRBJ1-2	CASSRDSREGYTF	TGTGCCAGCAGCCGGGACTCTCGAGAGGGCTACACCTTC
TRBV12-3/TRBV12-4	.	many	TRBJ2-7	CASSNSPKGFNEQYF	TGTGCCAGCAGTAACAGCCCAAAGGGGTTCAACGAGCAGTACTTC
TRBV11-2	.	.	TRBJ1-5	CASSLSREFGNQPQHF	TGTGCCAGCAGCTTAAGCAGGGAGTTTGGCAATCAGCCCCAGCATTTT
TRBV2	TRBD1	.	TRBJ2-7	CASHGTVYEQYF	TGTGCCAGCCATGGGACAGTCTACGAGCAGTACTTC
TRBV11-3	.	many	TRBJ2-5	CASSSITEETQYF	TGTGCCAGCAGCTCGATAACCGAGGAGACCCAGTACTTC
TRBV20-1	.	.	TRBJ2-7	CSARPSSLARYEQYF	TGCAGTGCTAGACCCTCCTCGTTAGCGCGGTACGAGCAGTACTTC
TRBV5-1	.	.	TRBJ2-7	CASSLGPRTSYEQYF	TGCGCCAGCAGCTTGGGTCCGAGAACATCCTACGAGCAGTACTTC
TRBV10-3	.	many	TRBJ2-7	CAISELGRGNEQYF	TGTGCCATCAGTGAATTGGGCAGGGGTAACGAGCAGTACTTC
TRBV10-3	.	many	TRBJ2-1	CAISATPTGLKRNEQFF	TGTGCCATCAGTGCGACCCCTACAGGGTTAAAGAGGAATGAGCAGTTCTTC